This passage covers 14 T cell receptor beta chains from one sample sequenced in a study of blood T cell repertoires in COVID-19. Only in-frame clones appear in the TCRdb table, and some are missing; sequencing was by immunoSEQ multiplex PCR. This repertoire shows under 350,000 clones, about 86% found once; its top ten account for around 4.5%. The sample comprised PBMCs or T cells enriched from blood (not recorded which). The origin of the receptors is a middle-aged woman with acute COVID-19.

This clone was found a few times. This chain joins TRBV27 and TRBJ1-6, with 11 bases matching TRBD1. The V and J ends lost 4 bases and 3 bases, in that order; junction bases with no gene match: 17. This CDR3 is 21 amino acids long. Germline V lookup: CDR1 MNHEY, CDR2 SMNVEV (reference sequence). The CDR3 spells CASSSGLRDRGLLYYNSPLHF. CDR3 nucleotide sequence: TGTGCCAGCAGTTCCGGGTTACGGGACAGGGGGTTACTGTACTATAATTCACCCCTCCACTTT.

The table lists this clone with a count of one. The V and J genes are TRBV12-3 or TRBV12-4 and TRBJ1-2; 7 bases match TRBD1. V dropped 8 bases and J dropped 3; count of bases not matched to a gene: 6. The CDR3 covers 13 residues. CDR3 in DNA: TGTGCCAGCGGACAGGAGAGTCACTATGGCTACACCTTC. Its protein product is CASGQESHYGYTF.

The J gene is TRBJ1-2, the V gene TRBV5-8; possibly TRBD1 for D (6 bases). The CDR3 length is 15 residues. Germline V CDR1 and CDR2: SGHTS, YDEGEE. V gave up 7 bases and J gave up 2 bases, with 18 bases separating them. CDR3 protein: CASPNWTVDNYGYTF. The DNA for the CDR3 is TGTGCCAGCCCTAATTGGACAGTGGACAACTATGGCTACACCTTC.

This sequence joins TRBV19 and TRBJ2-3; 10 nucleotides match TRBD2. Germline-derived CDR1 and CDR2 are LNHDA and SQIVND (reference sequence). The CDR3 has 14 amino acids. CDR3 sequence (DNA): TGTGCACCCCGAAAGCGGGGGGGGGAGGATACGCAGTATTTT. Residues: CAPRKRGGEDTQYF.

The chain couples TRBV5-1 to TRBJ2-7; 7 positions agree with TRBD1. The trim removed 4 bases at V and 6 bases at J, leaving 7 bases unmatched. The germline gives CDR1 SGHRS, CDR2 YFSETQ. The CDR3 spans 13 residues. The CDR3 here is CASSLADRREQYF. As DNA, the CDR3 is TGCGCCAGCAGCCTGGCGGACAGGCGCGAGCAGTACTTC.

As DNA, the CDR3 is TGCGCCAGCAGCTGGGCCGCGGGGGGGCCCACCTCTGGGGCCAACGTCCTGACTTTC. This codes for CASSWAAGGPTSGANVLTF. The chain is built from TRBV5-1 and TRBJ2-6; the match to TRBD2 covers 9 bases. The CDR3 is made up of 19 amino acids. J was trimmed by 0 bases and V by 3 bases; bases with no gene match: 10. Germline-derived CDR1 and CDR2 are SGHRS and YFSETQ. Full variable domain (remainder filled in from reference TRBV5-1 and TRBJ2-6): KAGVTQTPRYLIKTRGQQVTLSCSPISGHRSVSWYQQTPGQGLQFLFEYFSETQRNKGNFPGRFSGRQFSNSRSEMNVSTLELGDSALYLCASSWAAGGPTSGANVLTFGAGSRLTVL.

This clone has just a few counts. The gene calls are TRBV6-2 or TRBV6-3 and TRBJ2-7; no reliable D call. Germline V gene data show CDR1 as MNHEY and CDR2 as SVGEGT. The CDR3 runs to 11 residues. Trimming removed 1 base from V and 7 bases from J, with 5 bases in between. The CDR3 sequence is CASSYYGEQYF. DNA for the CDR3: TGTGCCAGCAGTTACTACGGGGAGCAGTACTTC.

The chain joins TRBV7-2 to TRBJ1-2, with D perhaps matching TRBD1 (6 bases). Germline values: CDR1 SGHTA, CDR2 FQGNSA. V lost 6 bases to trimming and J lost 2 bases, with 7 bases between them. This CDR3 comprises 12 residues. In nucleotides, the CDR3 is TGTGCCAGCAGAACAGGGAACTATGGCTACACCTTC. This gives the protein CASRTGNYGYTF.

The CDR3 loop reads CASSQAFSGNTIYF. The CDR3 DNA is TGTGCCAGCAGCCAAGCGTTCTCTGGAAACACCATATATTTT. The rearrangement uses TRBV3-1 (or the pseudogene TRBV3-2) and TRBJ1-3; D ambiguous. V was shortened by 1 base and J by 0 bases, with 4 bases between the two germline ends. CDR1 LGHDT and CDR2 YNNKEL come from the germline V gene (reference sequence). The CDR3 runs to 14 residues.

The CDR3 is CAGRFGRAIGYTF. DNA for the CDR3: TGTGCCGGCCGCTTCGGGAGGGCAATTGGCTACACCTTC. This rearrangement joins TRBV2 to TRBJ1-2; D not certain. The germline V gene encodes CDR1 SNHLY and CDR2 FYNNEI. V shed 11 bases and J shed 7 bases, with 20 bases lying between them. The CDR3 has 13 amino acids.

The chain couples TRBV6-2 or TRBV6-3 to TRBJ2-1; tentative D call: TRBD2 (6 bases). The germline V and J ends were trimmed by 5 bases and 6 bases, with 14 bases remaining between them. This CDR3 comprises 14 residues. Germline lookup yields CDR1 MNHEY and CDR2 SVGEGT. Written as DNA, the CDR3 is TGTGCCAGCAGTCATTTTGGACTACTCAATGAGCAGTTCTTC. Its protein product is CASSHFGLLNEQFF.

The V and J genes are TRBV7-2 and TRBJ1-4; TRBD1 is a possible D gene (5 bases). The germline V and J ends were trimmed by 6 bases and 8 bases, with 10 bases remaining between them. Per germline, CDR1 SGHTA and CDR2 FQGNSA. CDR3 length: 12 amino acids. The DNA of the CDR3 is TGTGCCAGCAGTTCTAACAGGGAAAAACTGTTTTTT. It yields the protein CASSSNREKLFF.

The genes are TRBV6-5 and TRBJ2-3, with D maybe TRBD1 (5 bases). This CDR3 spans 14 amino acids. Germline-derived CDR1 and CDR2 are MNHEY and SVGAGI. Trimming took 4 bases from V and 5 from J, leaving 13 bases between them. The CDR3 DNA reads as TGTGCCAGCAGTTTGACCCGGCAGGGAGATACGCAGTATTTT. This translates into CASSLTRQGDTQYF.

The rearrangement links TRBV3-1 (or the pseudogene TRBV3-2) to TRBJ1-6; maybe TRBD1 (5 bases). Trimming removed 1 base at V and 9 bases at J, with 16 bases between. Germline CDR1 and CDR2: LGHDT and YNNKEL (reference sequence). The CDR3 has 16 residues. This CDR3 reads CASSQVGGASGSPLHF. The CDR3 DNA follows: TGTGCCAGCAGCCAAGTCGGAGGGGCAAGCGGTTCACCCCTCCACTTT.